This TCR beta chain came from a study of beta chain features in type 1 diabetes. Findings and caveats of the study: Whatever favoring of shorter templates PCR might show would apply equally to patients and controls. In comparison with healthy donors, patients had naive, central memory and Treg TCRB repertoires that appeared more similar.

Notes on this clone: Its target is not known.

The authors sorted CD4+ naive, central memory, regulatory and stem cell-like memory cells via CD45RO/CCR7/CD25/CD127/CD95/CD27. V shed 3 bases and J 5 bases; nucleotides not matched to a gene: 7. Germline loops: CDR1 MDHEN, CDR2 SYDVKM. This CDR3 region has 15 residues. The sequenced template was cDNA made from the entire isolated RNA. Measured with immunoSEQ multiplex PCR; TCRdb has only the in-frame clones, and not every one. The sample includes hundreds of thousands of clones, 10% to 15% of them seen just once. The clonotype was recovered from a young man in good health. Sequenced input: naive CD4+ T cells from blood. The V call is TRBV28, the J call TRBJ2-3; 8 nucleotides line up with TRBD2. The CDR3 nucleotides read TGTGCCAGCAGTTTGCCCAGCGGGAGCGGAGATACGCAGTATTTT. As protein: CASSLPSGSGDTQYF. The variable domain in full, with the rest retrieved from reference TRBV28 and TRBJ2-3, is DVKVTQSSRYLVKRTGEKVFLECVQDMDHENMFWYRQDPGLGLRLIYFSYDVKMKEKGDIPEGYSVSREKKERFSLILESASTNQTSMYLCASSLPSGSGDTQYFGPGTRLTVL.